This TCR beta chain appears in the sequencing data of a study of T cells in Graves' hyperthyroidism and ophthalmopathy. Study results and caveats: Progression to ophthalmopathy was predicted a median of roughly 6.5 months early. Stable hyperthyroidism was separated from ophthalmopathy by a model based on 13 V-J features.

These patients, aged 18 to 65, had recently diagnosed hyperthyroidism lasting under 2 months. Pregnant or lactating patients were excluded, as were those with uncontrolled infection or other autoimmune disease. Amplified regions were TCR beta CDR3 sequences from RNA transcripts. The primer set for the first-round RT-PCR of the TCR CDR3 was HTBI. TCRdb passed the multiplex PCR reads through MiXCR, listing each CDR3 protein once. The data hold 500,000 to 600,000 distinct CDR3 sequences, with approximately 16% observed a single time. CDR1 is KGHDR and CDR2 is SFDVKD in the germline V gene. J gave up 8 bases and V 4 bases, and 11 bases lay outside the gene matches. This CDR3 comprises 16 residues. For this clonotype: Its antigen remains unidentified. With a much larger clone just one base away, this may be a read error.

The TCR originated in a young woman with Graves' hyperthyroidism. The sample taken for sequencing was blood. This rearrangement joins TRBV24-1 to TRBJ2-1, with 9 bases aligning to TRBD1. CDR3 protein: CATSDLMGQGMDEQFF. CDR3 DNA: TGTGCCACCAGTGACCTGATGGGACAGGGTATGGATGAGCAGTTCTTC.